This TCR beta chain was recovered during a study of blood T cell repertoires in COVID-19. Study context: Italy, Spain and the United States were the sources of the convalescent and acute COVID-19 samples. T cells, B-cell-depleted T cells, or PBMCs supplied cDNA or gDNA.

In the source study's methods: Scientists estimated how many nucleated cells there were by amplifying reference gene primers. Only in-frame clones appear in the TCRdb table, and some are missing; sequencing was by immunoSEQ multiplex PCR. V and J calls and clone size come straight from that table; D and trimming were deduced from the DNA. Among fewer than 300,000 clones, 82% were seen once, and the ten largest hold roughly 3.1%. Trimming removed 7 bases at V and 11 bases at J, with 23 bases between. The germline V gene encodes CDR1 LNHDA and CDR2 SQIVND (reference sequence). There are 14 residues in the CDR3.

The clonotype comes from a woman between 18 and 29 years old with acute or convalescent COVID-19. Source material: peripheral blood. This rearrangement joins TRBV19 to TRBJ1-1; D is perhaps TRBD1 (5 bases). The CDR3 DNA follows: TGTGCCAGTACATTCTGGGGGGATAACGGTGGGGCTTTCTTT. Translating gives CASTFWGDNGGAFF.